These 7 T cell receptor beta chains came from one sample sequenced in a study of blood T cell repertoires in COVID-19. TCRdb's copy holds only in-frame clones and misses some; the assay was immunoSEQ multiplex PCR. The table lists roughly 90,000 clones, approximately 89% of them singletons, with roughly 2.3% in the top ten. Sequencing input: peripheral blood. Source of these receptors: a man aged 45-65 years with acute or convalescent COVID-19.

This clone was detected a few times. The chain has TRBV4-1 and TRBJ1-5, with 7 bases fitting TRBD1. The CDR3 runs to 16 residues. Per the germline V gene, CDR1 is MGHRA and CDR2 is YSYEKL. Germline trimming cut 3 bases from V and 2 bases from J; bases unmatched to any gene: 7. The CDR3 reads CASSQGITGGNQPQHF. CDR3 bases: TGCGCCAGCAGCCAGGGGATAACAGGGGGCAATCAGCCCCAGCATTTT.

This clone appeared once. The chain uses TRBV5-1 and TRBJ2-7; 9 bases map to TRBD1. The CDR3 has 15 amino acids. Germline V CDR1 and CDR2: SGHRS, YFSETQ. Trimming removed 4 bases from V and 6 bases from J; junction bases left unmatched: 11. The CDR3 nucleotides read TGCGCCAGCAGCCCTGCGGGGACAGGGCTGTCCGAGCAGTACTTC. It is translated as CASSPAGTGLSEQYF.

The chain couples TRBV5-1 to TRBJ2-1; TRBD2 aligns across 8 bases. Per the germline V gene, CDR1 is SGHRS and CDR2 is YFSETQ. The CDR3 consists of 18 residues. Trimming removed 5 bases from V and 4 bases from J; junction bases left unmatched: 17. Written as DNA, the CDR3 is TGCGCCAGCAGGGCCCGGGGGAACGGGAGGGCTAGATACAATGAGCAGTTCTTC. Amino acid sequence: CASRARGNGRARYNEQFF. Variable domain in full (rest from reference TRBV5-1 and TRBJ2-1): KAGVTQTPRYLIKTRGQQVTLSCSPISGHRSVSWYQQTPGQGLQFLFEYFSETQRNKGNFPGRFSGRQFSNSRSEMNVSTLELGDSALYLCASRARGNGRARYNEQFFGPGTRLTVL.

CDR3 nucleotide sequence: TGTGCCACCAGCAGACCTGGACAGGGTAACTATGGCTACACCTTC. Encoded protein: CATSRPGQGNYGYTF. The rearrangement links TRBV15 to TRBJ1-2, with 8 bases fitting TRBD1. The CDR3 loop spans 15 amino acids. CDR1 is LNHNV, CDR2 YYDKDF, per germline (reference sequence). Unmatched junction bases numbered 3, after V lost 2 bases and J lost 1 base.

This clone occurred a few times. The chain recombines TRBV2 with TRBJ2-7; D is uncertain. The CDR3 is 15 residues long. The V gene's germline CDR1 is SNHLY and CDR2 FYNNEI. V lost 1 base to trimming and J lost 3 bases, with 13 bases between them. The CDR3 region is CASSEGRSASYEQYF. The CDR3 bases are TGTGCCAGCAGTGAAGGGCGGTCTGCGAGCTACGAGCAGTACTTC.

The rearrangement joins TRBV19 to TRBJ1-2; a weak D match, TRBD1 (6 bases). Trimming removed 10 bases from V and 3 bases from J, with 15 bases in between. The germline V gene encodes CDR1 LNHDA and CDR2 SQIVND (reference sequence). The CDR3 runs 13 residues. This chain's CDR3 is CATQRGTHYGYTF. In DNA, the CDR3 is TGTGCCACCCAAAGGGGGACCCACTATGGCTACACCTTC.

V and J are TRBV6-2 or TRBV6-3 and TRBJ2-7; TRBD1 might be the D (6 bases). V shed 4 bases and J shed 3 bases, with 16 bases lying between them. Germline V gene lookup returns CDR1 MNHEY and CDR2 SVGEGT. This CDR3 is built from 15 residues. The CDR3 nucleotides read TGTGCCAGCAGTTCAGGGGAAATTCCCTTCTACGAGCAGTACGTC. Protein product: CASSSGEIPFYEQYV.